The T cell receptor beta chain described here comes from a study of technical replicates of blood from several donors. Data came from immunoSEQ multiplex PCR; TCRdb stores just in-frame clones and leaves some out. The data show around 100,000 clones, around 95% seen once. Germline CDR1 KGHSH, CDR2 LQKENI. After removal of 6 bases from V and 8 bases from J, the junction contained 9 bases not matched to a gene. This CDR3 has 13 residues. The chain has TRBV18 and TRBJ1-2, with TRBD1 matching 7 bases. The receptor comes from a human donor in good health. Sample: T cells isolated from PBMCs. CDR3 coding DNA: TGTGCCAGCTCTTTCGACAGGGCTGAGGGCTACACCTTC. Amino acids: CASSFDRAEGYTF.